The present TCR beta chain was sequenced within a study of cytomegalovirus exposure and HLA in healthy donors. Overall study: The platform used for the approximately 130 validation repertoires matched that of the 666 first-cohort repertoires, a later analysis reported. Study observations and caveats: Cytomegalovirus-associated status was assigned to about 160 TCR beta chains.

On this clone: What it binds is not known.

The germline V and J ends were trimmed by 0 bases and 0 bases, with 10 bases remaining between them. This CDR3 region has 15 residues. Looked up from germline, CDR1 is SGHRS and CDR2 is YFSETQ. Sequencing used immunoSEQ multiplex PCR; TCRdb keeps in-frame clones, though not all of them. In the table there are approximately 160,000 clones, about 88% of which are singletons. The receptor was isolated from a woman between 18 and 29 years old in good health and CMV-seronegative. The sequencing sample was made of PBMCs. This chain joins TRBV5-1 and TRBJ2-7, with D unresolved. Here the CDR3 reads CASSLAAGISYEQYF. The DNA for the CDR3 is TGCGCCAGCAGCTTGGCGGCAGGTATCTCCTACGAGCAGTACTTC.